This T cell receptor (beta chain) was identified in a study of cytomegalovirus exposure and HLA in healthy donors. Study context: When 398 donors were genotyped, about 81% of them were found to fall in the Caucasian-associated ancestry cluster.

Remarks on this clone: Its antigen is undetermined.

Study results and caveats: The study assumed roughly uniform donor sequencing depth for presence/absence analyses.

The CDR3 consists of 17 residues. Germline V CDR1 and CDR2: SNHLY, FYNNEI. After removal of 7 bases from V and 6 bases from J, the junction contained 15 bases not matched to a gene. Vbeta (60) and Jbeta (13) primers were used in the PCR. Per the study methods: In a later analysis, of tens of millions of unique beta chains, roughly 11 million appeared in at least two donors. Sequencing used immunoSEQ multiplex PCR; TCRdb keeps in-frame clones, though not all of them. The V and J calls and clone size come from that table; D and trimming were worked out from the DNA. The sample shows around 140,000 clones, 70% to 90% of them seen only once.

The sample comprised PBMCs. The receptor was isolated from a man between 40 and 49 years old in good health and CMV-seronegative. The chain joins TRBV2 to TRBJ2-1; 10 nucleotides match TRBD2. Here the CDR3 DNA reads TGTGCCAGCAACCTCCCCTTGTGGAGCGGGAGGGCCAATGAGCAGTTCTTC. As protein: CASNLPLWSGRANEQFF.